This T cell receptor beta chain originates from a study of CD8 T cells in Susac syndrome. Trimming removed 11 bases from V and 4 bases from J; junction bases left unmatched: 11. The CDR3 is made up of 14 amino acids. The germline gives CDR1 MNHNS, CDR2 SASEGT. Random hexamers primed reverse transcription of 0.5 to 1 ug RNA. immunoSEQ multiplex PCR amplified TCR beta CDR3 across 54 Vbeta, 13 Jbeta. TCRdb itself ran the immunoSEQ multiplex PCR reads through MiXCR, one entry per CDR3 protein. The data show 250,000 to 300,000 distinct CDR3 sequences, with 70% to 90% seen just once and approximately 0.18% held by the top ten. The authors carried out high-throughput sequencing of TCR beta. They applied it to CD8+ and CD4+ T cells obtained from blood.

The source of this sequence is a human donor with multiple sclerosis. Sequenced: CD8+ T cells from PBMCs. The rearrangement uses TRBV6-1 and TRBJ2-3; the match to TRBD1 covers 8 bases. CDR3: CACFPGQEADTQYF. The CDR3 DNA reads TGTGCCTGCTTCCCGGGACAGGAGGCAGATACGCAGTATTTT.